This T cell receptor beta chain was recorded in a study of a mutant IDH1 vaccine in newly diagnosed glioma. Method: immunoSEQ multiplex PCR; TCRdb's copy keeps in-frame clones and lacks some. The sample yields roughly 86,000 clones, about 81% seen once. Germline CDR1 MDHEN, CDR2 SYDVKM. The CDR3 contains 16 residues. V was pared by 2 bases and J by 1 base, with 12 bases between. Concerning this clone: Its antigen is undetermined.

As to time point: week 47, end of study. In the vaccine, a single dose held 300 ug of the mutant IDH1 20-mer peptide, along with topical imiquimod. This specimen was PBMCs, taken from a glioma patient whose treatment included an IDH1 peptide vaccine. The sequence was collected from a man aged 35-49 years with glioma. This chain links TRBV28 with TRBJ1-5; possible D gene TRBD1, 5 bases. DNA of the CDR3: TGTGCCAGCAGTTTAGCAGGGTCGAGGAGCAATCAGCCCCAGCATTTT. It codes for CASSLAGSRSNQPQHF.